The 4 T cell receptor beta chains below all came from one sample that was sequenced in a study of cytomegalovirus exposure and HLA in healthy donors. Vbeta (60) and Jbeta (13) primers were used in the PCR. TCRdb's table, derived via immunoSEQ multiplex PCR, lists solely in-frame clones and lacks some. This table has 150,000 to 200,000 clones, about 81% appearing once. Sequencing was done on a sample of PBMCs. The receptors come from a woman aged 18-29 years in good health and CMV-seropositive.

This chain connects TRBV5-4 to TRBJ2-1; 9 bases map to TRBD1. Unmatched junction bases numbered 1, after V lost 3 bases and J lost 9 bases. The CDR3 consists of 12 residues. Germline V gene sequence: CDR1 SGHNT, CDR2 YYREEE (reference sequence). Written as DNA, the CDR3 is TGTGCCAGCAGCTCACAGGGGGCTGAGCAGTTCTTC. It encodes CASSSQGAEQFF.

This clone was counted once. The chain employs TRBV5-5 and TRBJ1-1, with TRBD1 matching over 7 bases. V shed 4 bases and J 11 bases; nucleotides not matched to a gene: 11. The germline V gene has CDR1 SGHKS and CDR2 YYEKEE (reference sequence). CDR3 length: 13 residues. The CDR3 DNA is TGTGCCAGCAGCCGTACATTCGACAGGGCTGCTTTCTTT. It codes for CASSRTFDRAAFF.

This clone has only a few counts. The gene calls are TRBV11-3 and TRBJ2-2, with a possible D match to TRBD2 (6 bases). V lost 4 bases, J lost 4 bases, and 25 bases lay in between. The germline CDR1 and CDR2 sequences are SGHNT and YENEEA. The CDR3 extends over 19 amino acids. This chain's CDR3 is CASSSLTGGELSGTGELFF. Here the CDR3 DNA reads TGTGCCAGCAGCTCCCTCACGGGCGGGGAATTATCTGGCACCGGGGAGCTGTTTTTT.

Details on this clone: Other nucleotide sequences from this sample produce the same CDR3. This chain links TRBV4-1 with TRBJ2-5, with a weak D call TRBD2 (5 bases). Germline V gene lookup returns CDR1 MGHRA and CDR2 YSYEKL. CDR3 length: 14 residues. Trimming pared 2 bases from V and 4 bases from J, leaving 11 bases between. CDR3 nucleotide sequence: TGCGCCAGCAGCCAATCAGGAAGCGGAGAGACCCAGTACTTC. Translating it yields CASSQSGSGETQYF.